The clone carrying this T cell receptor beta chain was seen repeatedly, ten times or more. What it binds is not known. TCRdb reprocessed the reads via MiXCR and lists one record per CDR3 protein. The repertoire holds just under 300,000 distinct CDR3 sequences, with about 9.2% as singletons. The sample is drawn from a study of T cell repertoires in cytomegalovirus infection. At the level of the study: Public TCR beta signatures provided an indication of both CMV infection and a matching HLA type. The study, taken as a whole, reports: The cumulative frequency of public TCR beta families identified carriers of CMV plus the relevant HLA.

Per the germline V gene, CDR1 is SGHTA and CDR2 is FQGNSA. V was cut by 6 bases and J by 4 bases, with 15 bases left in between. There are 14 residues in the CDR3. The sample taken for sequencing was PBMCs. The sequence was collected from a human donor in good health (CMV status not recorded). Some clones in this sample may be carry-over from other donors' samples. The chain joins TRBV7-2 to TRBJ1-1; weak D call: TRBD1 (5 bases). CDR3 in DNA: TGTGCCAGCAGTTATAACGGGGGGATCACTGAAGCTTTCTTT. It codes for CASSYNGGITEAFF.